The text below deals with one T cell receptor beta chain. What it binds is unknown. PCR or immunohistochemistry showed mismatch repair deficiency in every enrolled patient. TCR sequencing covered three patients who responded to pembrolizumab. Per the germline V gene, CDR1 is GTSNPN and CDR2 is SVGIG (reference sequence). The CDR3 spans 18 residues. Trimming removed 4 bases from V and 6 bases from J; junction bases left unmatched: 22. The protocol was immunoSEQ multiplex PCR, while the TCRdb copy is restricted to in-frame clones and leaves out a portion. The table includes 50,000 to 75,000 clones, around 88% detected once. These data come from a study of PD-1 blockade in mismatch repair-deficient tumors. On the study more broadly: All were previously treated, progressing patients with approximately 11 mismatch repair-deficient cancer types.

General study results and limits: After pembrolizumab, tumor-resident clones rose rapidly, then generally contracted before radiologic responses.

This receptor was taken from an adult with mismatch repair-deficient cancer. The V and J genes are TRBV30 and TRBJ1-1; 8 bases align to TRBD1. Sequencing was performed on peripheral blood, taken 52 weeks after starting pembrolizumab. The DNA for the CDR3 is TGTGCCTGGACCCCCCTGGTTTGGAGACAGGGGACCGGCCCTGAAGCTTTCTTT. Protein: CAWTPLVWRQGTGPEAFF.